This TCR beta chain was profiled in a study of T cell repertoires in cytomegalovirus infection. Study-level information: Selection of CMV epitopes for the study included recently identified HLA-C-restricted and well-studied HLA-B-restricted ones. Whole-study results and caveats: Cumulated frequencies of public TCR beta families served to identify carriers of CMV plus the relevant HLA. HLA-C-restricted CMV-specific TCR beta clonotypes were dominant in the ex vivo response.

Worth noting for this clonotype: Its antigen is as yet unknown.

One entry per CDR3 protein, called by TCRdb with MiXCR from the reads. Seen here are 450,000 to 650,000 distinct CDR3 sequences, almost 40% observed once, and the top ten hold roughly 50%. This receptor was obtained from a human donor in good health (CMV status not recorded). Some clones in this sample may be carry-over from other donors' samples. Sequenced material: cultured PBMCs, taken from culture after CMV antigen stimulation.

The DNA for the CDR3 is TGTGCCAGCAGTGCCGGAGGAGGTAGCTATCAGTTCTCCTACAATGAGCAGTTCTTC. This sequence encodes CASSAGGGSYQFSYNEQFF. The chain couples TRBV7-9 to TRBJ2-1; maybe TRBD2 (5 bases). The V end was cut by 6 bases, the J end by 0 bases, with 24 bases between. Germline V gene lookup returns CDR1 SEHNR and CDR2 FQNEAQ (reference sequence). The CDR3 consists of 19 residues.